One sample yielded the 16 T cell receptor beta chains listed below, sequenced in a study of T cells in Graves' hyperthyroidism and ophthalmopathy. The investigators amplified TCR beta CDR3 regions from RNA transcripts. During a first-round RT-PCR of the TCR CDR3, the HTBI primer set was used. TCRdb redid the calling of the multiplex PCR reads with MiXCR, one entry per CDR3 protein. The data contain roughly 740,000 distinct CDR3 sequences, about 15% of them seen just once; the ten biggest clones take up under 9.5%. The sequenced sample was blood. The source of these receptors is a man younger than 30 with Graves' hyperthyroidism.

This clonotype has ten or more counts. V is TRBV6-2 or TRBV6-3 and J is TRBJ2-1; 15 nucleotides align to TRBD2. This CDR3 spans 15 amino acids. The junction had 6 bases not matched to a gene; V was cut back by 6 bases and J by 9 bases. Germline V CDR1 and CDR2: MNHEY, SVGEGT. CDR3: CASRLGLAGGREQFF. CDR3 coding DNA: TGTGCCAGCAGACTCGGACTAGCGGGAGGGCGTGAGCAGTTCTTC.

This clonotype was seen at least ten times. The chain employs TRBV11-1 and TRBJ2-1; D may be TRBD2 (6 bases). CDR3 length equals 14 residues. CDR1 SGHAT and CDR2 FQDESV come from the germline V gene (reference sequence). V was trimmed by 1 base and J by 8 bases, leaving 12 bases between them. The CDR3 nucleotides read TGTGCCAGCAGCTTAGGGAGGGGACCGGATGAGCAGTTCTTC. It translates to CASSLGRGPDEQFF. Based on the CDR3 plus reference TRBV11-1 and TRBJ2-1, the full variable domain is EAEVAQSPRYKITEKSQAVAFWCDPISGHATLYWYRQILGQGPELLVQFQDESVVDDSQLPKDRFSAERLKGVDSTLKIQPAELGDSAMYLCASSLGRGPDEQFFGPGTRLTVL.

This sequence joins TRBV20-1 and TRBJ2-3, with TRBD2 as a possible D gene (6 bases). With 3 bases removed from V and 6 bases from J, the gap between germline ends came to 16 bases. This CDR3 has 14 residues. CDR1 is DFQATT and CDR2 is SNEGSKA in the germline V gene (reference sequence). The CDR3 sequence is CSARGGVLGDTQYF. CDR3 bases: TGCAGTGCTAGGGGGGGAGTATTGGGGGATACGCAGTATTTT.

This chain links TRBV7-3 with TRBJ2-2; 8 nucleotides line up with TRBD1. There are 12 residues in the CDR3. Losses at the gene ends were 7 bases for V and 8 bases for J; bases not matched to a gene: 3. The germline V gene has CDR1 SGHTA and CDR2 FQGTGA. The CDR3 loop reads CASTWTGGELFF. CDR3 DNA sequence: TGTGCCAGCACCTGGACAGGGGGGGAGCTGTTTTTT.

The gene calls are TRBV20-1 and TRBJ1-1; weak D call: TRBD1 (5 bases). The V end was cut by 5 bases, the J end by 10 bases, with 17 bases between. CDR1 is DFQATT and CDR2 is SNEGSKA in the germline V gene (reference sequence). CDR3 length equals 12 residues. CDR3 bases: TGCAGTGCTCCCTCAGGGCGACTTGTAGCTTTCTTT. Encoded protein: CSAPSGRLVAFF.

In its sample, this clonotype was seen a few times. The chain combines TRBV4-1 with TRBJ2-7, with 9 bases matching TRBD1. Looked up from germline, CDR1 is MGHRA and CDR2 is YSYEKL. Germline trimming cut 1 base from V and 6 bases from J; bases unmatched to any gene: 16. The length of the CDR3 is 18 residues. The CDR3 DNA is TGCGCCAGCAGCCAAGCCCGCGGGTTTAGGACAGGGGTGGGCGAGCAGTACTTC. Amino acid sequence: CASSQARGFRTGVGEQYF.

This clonotype was picked up many times. The chain employs TRBV28 and TRBJ2-2, with 9 positions matching TRBD2. The junction had 4 bases not matched to a gene; V was cut back by 6 bases and J by 2 bases. This CDR3 contains 15 residues. The germline V gene encodes CDR1 MDHEN and CDR2 SYDVKM. The CDR3 sequence: CASSISGGNTGELFF. The CDR3 DNA reads TGTGCCAGCAGCATTAGCGGGGGAAACACCGGGGAGCTGTTTTTT.

Worth noting for this clonotype: This sequence may be a read error, since a much larger clone differs from it by one base. J is TRBJ2-7 and V is TRBV28; tentatively, D is TRBD1 (5 bases). The germline V gene has CDR1 MDHEN and CDR2 SYDVKM. The CDR3 extends over 14 amino acids. The ends were cut back, 5 bases at V and 6 bases at J, with 17 bases in the middle. The CDR3 region is CASSPGHLPCEQYF. The CDR3 bases are TGTGCCAGCAGTCCCGGACATCTGCCCTGCGAGCAGTACTTC.

The sample holds a few counts of this clonotype. This chain uses TRBV28 with TRBJ1-3; D not certain. The CDR3 totals 15 residues. Per the germline V gene, CDR1 is MDHEN and CDR2 is SYDVKM. Trimming removed 0 bases from V and 4 bases from J, with 10 bases in between. The chain's CDR3 is CASSLWSVVGNTIYF. CDR3 in DNA: TGTGCCAGCAGTTTATGGTCGGTTGTCGGAAACACCATATATTTT.

This clonotype was seen at least ten times. This rearrangement joins TRBV2 to TRBJ2-7; 9 positions agree with TRBD1. The germline V gene has CDR1 SNHLY and CDR2 FYNNEI. Losses at the gene ends were 8 bases for V and 1 base for J; bases not matched to a gene: 6. The CDR3 spans 14 residues. This CDR3 is CASDTGQGSYEQYF. CDR3 nucleotide sequence: TGTGCCAGCGACACGGGACAGGGATCCTACGAGCAGTACTTC.

This clonotype was detected a few times. The genes are TRBV24-1 and TRBJ2-2; 7 bases map to TRBD2. The V gene's germline CDR1 is KGHDR and CDR2 SFDVKD. With 0 bases clipped from V and 0 bases from J, the junction kept 3 bases outside the gene matches. The CDR3 spans 17 residues. This CDR3 reads CATSDLHGRTNTGELFF. CDR3 DNA sequence: TGTGCCACCAGTGATTTGCACGGGAGGACGAACACCGGGGAGCTGTTTTTT.

The chain recombines TRBV12-3 or TRBV12-4 with TRBJ2-2; TRBD2 matches at 9 bases. This CDR3 is 17 amino acids long. The ends lost 4 bases at V and 7 bases at J; junction bases unmatched: 13. CDR3 coding DNA: TGTGCCAGCAGTTCTCGAGGGGTAGCGGGAGATAGCGGGGAGCTGTTTTTT. This codes for CASSSRGVAGDSGELFF.

The table lists this clonotype with a few counts. The V gene is TRBV5-1, the J gene TRBJ1-1; 9 bases are a match to TRBD1. The CDR3 sequence is 14 residues long. Losses at the gene ends were 0 bases for V and 10 bases for J; bases not matched to a gene: 7. The germline V gene has CDR1 SGHRS and CDR2 YFSETQ. The CDR3 loop is CASSLEGTGKAAFF. The CDR3 region has the DNA TGCGCCAGCAGCTTGGAAGGGACAGGGAAAGCAGCTTTCTTT.

The J gene is TRBJ2-1, the V gene TRBV19; no reliable D call. Germline CDR1 is LNHDA and CDR2 is SQIVND (reference sequence). The CDR3 has 13 amino acids. With 4 bases removed from V and 4 bases from J, the gap between germline ends came to 8 bases. CDR3 sequence reads: CASSNDGYNEQFF. Written as DNA, the CDR3 is TGTGCCAGTAGTAATGACGGATACAATGAGCAGTTCTTC. The entire variable domain, with the rest obtained from reference TRBV19 and TRBJ2-1, is as follows: DGGITQSPKYLFRKEGQNVTLSCEQNLNHDAMYWYRQDPGQGLRLIYYSQIVNDFQKGDIAEGYSVSREKKESFPLTVTSAQKNPTAFYLCASSNDGYNEQFFGPGTRLTVL.

There are many counts of this clonotype. The chain recombines TRBV11-3 with TRBJ1-1; 10 nucleotides agree with TRBD1. CDR3 length: 16 amino acids. Unmatched junction bases numbered 7, after V lost 4 bases and J lost 2 bases. The V gene's germline CDR1 is SGHNT and CDR2 YENEEA. CDR3 residues: CASSSGWTGGNTEAFF. As DNA, the CDR3 is TGTGCCAGCAGCTCGGGGTGGACAGGGGGTAACACTGAAGCTTTCTTT. The full variable domain, its missing parts supplied by reference TRBV11-3 and TRBJ1-1, is EAGVVQSPRYKIIEKKQPVAFWCNPISGHNTLYWYLQNLGQGPELLIRYENEEAVDDSQLPKDRFSAERLKGVDSTLKIQPAELGDSAVYLCASSSGWTGGNTEAFFGQGTRLTVV.

With regard to this clonotype: The junction shows a germline mismatch at one end, possibly a read error. The chain carries TRBV11-2 and TRBJ2-2; no clear D. The CDR3 has 13 amino acids. Germline V lookup: CDR1 SGHAT, CDR2 FQNNGV. The CDR3 DNA follows: TGTGCCAGCAGCTTATTCTCCACCGAGGAGCTGTTTTTT. The encoded protein is CASSLFSTEELFF.